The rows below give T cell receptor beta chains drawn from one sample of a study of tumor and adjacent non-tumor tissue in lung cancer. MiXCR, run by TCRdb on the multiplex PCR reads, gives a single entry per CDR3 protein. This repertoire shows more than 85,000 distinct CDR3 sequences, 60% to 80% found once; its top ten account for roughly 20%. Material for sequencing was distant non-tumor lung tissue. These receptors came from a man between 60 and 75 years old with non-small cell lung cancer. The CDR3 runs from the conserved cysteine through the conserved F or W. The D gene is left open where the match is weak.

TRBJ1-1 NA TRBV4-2 CACSQGERGTEALF
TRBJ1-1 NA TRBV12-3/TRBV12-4 CASSSWGRGHTEAFF
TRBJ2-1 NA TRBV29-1 CSVGASNGDHNEQFF
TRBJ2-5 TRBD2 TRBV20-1 CSAKHGTSGGAVQETQYF
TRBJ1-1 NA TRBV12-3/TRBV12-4 CANSRRNTEVFF
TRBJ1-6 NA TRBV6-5 CPNSKTGHPNSHLHF
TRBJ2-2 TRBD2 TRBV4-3 CARLSISGTRRTGELFF
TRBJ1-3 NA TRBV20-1 CSVREPWGNTIYF
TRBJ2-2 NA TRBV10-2 CASSELSGNTGELFF
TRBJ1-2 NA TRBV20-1 CSDRGPGGYGYTF
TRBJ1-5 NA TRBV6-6 CSSSYSASNQPQHF
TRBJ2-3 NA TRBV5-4 CPSSFKPGANITDTQYF
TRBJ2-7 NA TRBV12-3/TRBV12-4 CASSLMAGRLYEQHF
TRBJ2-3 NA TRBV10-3 CAITATTGSIDTQYF